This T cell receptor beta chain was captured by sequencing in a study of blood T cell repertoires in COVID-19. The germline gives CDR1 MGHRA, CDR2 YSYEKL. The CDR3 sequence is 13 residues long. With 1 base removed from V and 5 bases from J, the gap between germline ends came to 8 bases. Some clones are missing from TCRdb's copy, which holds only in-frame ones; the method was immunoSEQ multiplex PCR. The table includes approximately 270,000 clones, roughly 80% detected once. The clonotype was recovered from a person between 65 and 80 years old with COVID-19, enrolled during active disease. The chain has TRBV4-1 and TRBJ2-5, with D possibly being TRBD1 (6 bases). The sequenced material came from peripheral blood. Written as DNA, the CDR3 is TGCGCCAGCAGCCAAGGGGGGCGGGAGACCCAGTACTTC. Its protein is CASSQGGRETQYF.